What follows are 5 T cell receptor beta chains derived from one specimen sequenced in a study of T cells after yellow fever vaccination. Using its own MiXCR run on the 5' RACE reads, TCRdb lists one record per CDR3 protein. The sample records 620,000 or so distinct CDR3 sequences, about 12% being singletons. The sequences come from PBMCs, collected on the day of the yellow fever booster vaccination. These receptors originate from a man aged 30 to 45 who received the YFV17D yellow fever vaccine.

This clonotype was observed a handful of times. J is TRBJ2-5 and V is TRBV28; 11 nucleotides line up with TRBD1. V lost 6 bases to trimming and J lost 3 bases; unmatched junction nucleotides: 6. In germline, CDR1 is MDHEN, CDR2 SYDVKM. This CDR3 is 15 amino acids long. The CDR3 sequence is CASSPRGQGEETQYF. CDR3 coding DNA: TGTGCCAGCAGCCCCAGGGGACAGGGGGAAGAGACCCAGTACTTC. Full variable domain (rest looked up from reference TRBV28 and TRBJ2-5): DVKVTQSSRYLVKRTGEKVFLECVQDMDHENMFWYRQDPGLGLRLIYFSYDVKMKEKGDIPEGYSVSREKKERFSLILESASTNQTSMYLCASSPRGQGEETQYFGPGTRLLVL.

This chain uses TRBV28 with TRBJ2-3, with 8 bases fitting TRBD2. V shed 5 bases and J 5 bases; nucleotides not matched to a gene: 9. The CDR3 spans 15 residues. The germline gives CDR1 MDHEN, CDR2 SYDVKM. CDR3 sequence (DNA): TGTGCCAGCAGTCTAATGGGACTAGGGGGAGATACGCAGTATTTT. It codes for CASSLMGLGGDTQYF.

This clonotype occurred a few times. This chain links TRBV5-1 with TRBJ1-5, with D perhaps TRBD1 (6 bases). The CDR3 length is 15 residues. Germline values: CDR1 SGHRS, CDR2 YFSETQ. Trimming shortened V by 4 bases and J by 1 base, and 12 bases separated the two germline ends. The chain's CDR3 is CASSVVGGSNQPQHF. The CDR3 nucleotides read TGCGCCAGCAGCGTGGTCGGGGGCAGCAATCAGCCCCAGCATTTT.

This clonotype has more than one count but fewer than ten. The chain couples TRBV5-1 to TRBJ2-1; D call uncertain. The ends were cut back, 4 bases at V and 3 bases at J, with 14 bases in the middle. The germline CDR1 and CDR2 sequences are SGHRS and YFSETQ. This CDR3 spans 15 amino acids. The CDR3 coding sequence is TGCGCCAGCAGCCCTCGATTGTCCAACTACAATGAGCAGTTCTTC. The encoded protein is CASSPRLSNYNEQFF.

The chain recombines TRBV15 with TRBJ2-5; D is perhaps TRBD2 (6 bases). This CDR3 region has 15 residues. The ends were cut back, 4 bases at V and 5 bases at J, with 17 bases in the middle. Germline V gene data show CDR1 as LNHNV and CDR2 as YYDKDF (reference sequence). CDR3: CATSISGKEGETQYF. DNA of the CDR3: TGTGCCACCAGCATTAGCGGCAAAGAGGGGGAGACCCAGTACTTC.